Following are 13 T cell receptor beta chains from one sample sequenced in a study of blood T cell repertoires in COVID-19. TCRdb's copy holds only in-frame clones and misses some; the assay was immunoSEQ multiplex PCR. The sample lists 70,000 to 95,000 clones; 91% were seen once. The material sequenced was peripheral blood. The receptors originated from a man between 50 and 59 years old with COVID-19, enrolled during active disease.

This clone was picked up one time. The chain is built from TRBV7-8 and TRBJ2-1; 8 bases fit TRBD1. CDR1 and CDR2 from the germline V gene are SGHVS and FQNEAQ. The junction had 5 bases not matched to a gene; V was cut back by 1 base and J by 9 bases. The CDR3 runs to 14 residues. CDR3 DNA: TGTGCCAGCAGCTTAGAGGACAGGGCACTTGAGCAGTTCTTC. Translating it yields CASSLEDRALEQFF.

V usage is TRBV18 and J usage is TRBJ1-3, with a tentative D call TRBD1 (5 bases). Germline V gene sequence: CDR1 KGHSH, CDR2 LQKENI. The CDR3 has 14 amino acids. V lost 6 bases, J lost 2 bases, and 11 bases lay in between. The CDR3 DNA sequence: TGTGCCAGCTCCCAGGGTGGGCCTGGAAACACCATATATTTT. Encoded protein: CASSQGGPGNTIYF.

V and J are TRBV5-4 and TRBJ1-3; D might be TRBD1 (6 bases). CDR3 length equals 14 residues. V was shortened by 4 bases and J by 5 bases, with 13 bases between the two germline ends. CDR1 SGHNT and CDR2 YYREEE come from the germline V gene (reference sequence). For the CDR3, the DNA is TGTGCCAGCAGCCTCGGGGGGGACAGAAACACCATATATTTT. Its protein is CASSLGGDRNTIYF.

The chain combines TRBV13 with TRBJ2-1, with TRBD2 matching 12 bases. The germline V gene has CDR1 PRHDT and CDR2 FYEKMQ (reference sequence). V gave up 5 bases and J gave up 8 bases; unmatched junction bases: 13. CDR3 length: 17 amino acids. The CDR3 loop is CASSPGLAGRPGDEQFF. CDR3 nucleotides: TGTGCCAGCAGCCCCGGACTAGCGGGACGTCCGGGCGATGAGCAGTTCTTC.

The chain recombines TRBV5-1 with TRBJ1-6, with 7 nucleotides matching TRBD1. The CDR3 covers 16 residues. The V segment lost 5 bases and the J segment 0 bases; nucleotides outside the gene matches: 5. Germline V gives CDR1 SGHRS, CDR2 YFSETQ. This chain's CDR3 is CASRTGLGSYNSPLHF. The CDR3 bases are TGCGCCAGCAGGACAGGGTTGGGCTCCTATAATTCACCCCTCCACTTT.

This clone was detected only once. V gene TRBV3-1 (or the pseudogene TRBV3-2) combines with J gene TRBJ2-7; 7 nucleotides agree with TRBD2. J lost 2 bases, V lost 8 bases, and 3 bases had no gene match. CDR1 LGHDT and CDR2 YNNKEL come from the germline V gene (reference sequence). The CDR3 runs 12 residues. CDR3 residues: CASGEGPYEQYF. CDR3 bases: TGTGCCAGCGGGGAGGGCCCCTACGAGCAGTACTTC.

The J gene is TRBJ2-2, the V gene TRBV5-8, with D unresolved. Germline assignment: CDR1 SGHTS and CDR2 YDEGEE. This CDR3 has 14 amino acids. Trimming stripped 5 bases from V and 1 base from J, with 9 bases between. In nucleotides, the CDR3 is TGTGCCAGCAGACTTACGGGGAACACCGGGGAGCTGTTTTTT. This sequence encodes CASRLTGNTGELFF.

The CDR3 region has the DNA TGCAGCGTTGAAACGAGACAAGTTAGCACAGATACGCAGTATTTT. This sequence encodes CSVETRQVSTDTQYF. The chain combines TRBV29-1 with TRBJ2-3; no definite D call. V was shortened by 2 bases and J by 0 bases, with 12 bases between the two germline ends. The germline gives CDR1 SQVTM, CDR2 ANQGSEA. This CDR3 contains 15 residues.

The V gene is TRBV27, the J gene TRBJ2-7, with a weak D call TRBD2 (5 bases). Trimming shortened V by 4 bases and J by 2 bases, and 12 bases separated the two germline ends. The CDR3 consists of 14 residues. Per the germline V gene, CDR1 is MNHEY and CDR2 is SMNVEV (reference sequence). CDR3 residues: CASSSADGPYEQYF. The CDR3 nucleotides read TGTGCCAGCAGTTCAGCGGATGGGCCCTACGAGCAGTACTTC.

This chain uses TRBV5-1 with TRBJ2-4; no clear D gene. The CDR3 spans 14 residues. Trimming stripped 2 bases from V and 0 bases from J, with 6 bases between. CDR1 and CDR2 from the germline V gene are SGHRS and YFSETQ. CDR3 sequence (DNA): TGCGCCAGCAGCTTAACTACAGCCAAAAACATTCAGTACTTC. Its translation: CASSLTTAKNIQYF.

The gene calls are TRBV3-1 (or the pseudogene TRBV3-2) and TRBJ2-7; unclear D gene. The germline gives CDR1 LGHDT, CDR2 YNNKEL (reference sequence). This CDR3 has 13 residues. V was cut by 7 bases and J by 6 bases, with 16 bases left in between. CDR3 in amino acids: CASKKLPTGEQYF. CDR3 nucleotide sequence: TGTGCCAGCAAGAAACTGCCGACGGGCGAGCAGTACTTC.

This rearrangement joins TRBV6-5 to TRBJ2-5; D possibly corresponds to TRBD2 (6 bases). Trimming left V 6 bases short and J 5 bases short, with 16 bases between. Germline V gene lookup returns CDR1 MNHEY and CDR2 SVGAGI. This CDR3 contains 14 residues. CDR3 amino acids: CASRAQAGLETQYF. The CDR3 DNA follows: TGTGCCAGCAGAGCTCAAGCGGGTCTTGAGACCCAGTACTTC.

The chain has TRBV6-2 or TRBV6-3 and TRBJ2-7, with 7 bases matching TRBD1. Germline V CDR1 and CDR2: MNHEY, SVGEGT. The V segment lost 6 bases and the J segment 0 bases; nucleotides outside the gene matches: 5. The CDR3 spans 14 residues. The CDR3 protein is CASSPTGPSYEQYF. CDR3 nucleotide sequence: TGTGCCAGCAGCCCGACAGGGCCCTCCTACGAGCAGTACTTC.